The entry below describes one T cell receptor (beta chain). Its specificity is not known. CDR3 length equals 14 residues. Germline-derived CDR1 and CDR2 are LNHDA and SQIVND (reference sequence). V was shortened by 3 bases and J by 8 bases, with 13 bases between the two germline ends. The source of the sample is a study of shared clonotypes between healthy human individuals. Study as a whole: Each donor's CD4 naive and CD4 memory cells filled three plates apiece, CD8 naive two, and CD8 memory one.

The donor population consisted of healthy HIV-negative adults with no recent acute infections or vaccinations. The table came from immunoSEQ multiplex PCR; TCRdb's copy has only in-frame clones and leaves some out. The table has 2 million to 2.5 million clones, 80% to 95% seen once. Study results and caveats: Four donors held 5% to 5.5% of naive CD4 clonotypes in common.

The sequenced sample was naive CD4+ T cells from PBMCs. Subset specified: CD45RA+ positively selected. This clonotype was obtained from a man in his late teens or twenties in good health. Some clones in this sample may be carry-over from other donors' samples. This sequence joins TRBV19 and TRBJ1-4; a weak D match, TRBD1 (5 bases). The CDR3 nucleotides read TGTGCCAGTAGTATCCTCAGGGTAGGCGAAAAACTGTTTTTT. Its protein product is CASSILRVGEKLFF.